A selection of T cell receptor beta chains follows, all from one sample in a study of blood T cell repertoires in COVID-19. TCRdb keeps only in-frame clones here, not all; method: immunoSEQ multiplex PCR. The data hold about 50,000 clones, with more than 80% observed a single time. Sequencing was done on a sample of peripheral blood. Source of these receptors: a man in his 60s with acute or convalescent COVID-19. CDR3s include the opening cysteine and the closing phenylalanine or tryptophan. The order of the fields is clone size, J gene, V gene, D gene, CDR3 protein, CDR3 DNA. A D gene is named only where the DNA matches it firmly. Clone size is given for some rows only: seen once, a few or many times, or a class if the clone is expanded.

size: NA
J: TRBJ1-5
V: TRBV7-8
D: NA
CDR3: CASSLGWGDFGQPQHF
DNA: TGTGCCAGCAGCTTAGGGTGGGGGGATTTTGGTCAGCCCCAGCATTTT

size: NA
J: TRBJ1-4
V: TRBV5-1
D: TRBD1
CDR3: CASSLGGTGNEKLFF
DNA: TGCGCCAGCAGCTTGGGTGGGACAGGGAATGAAAAACTGTTTTTT

size: NA
J: TRBJ2-7
V: TRBV11-2
D: NA
CDR3: CASSLGGNYEQYF
DNA: TGTGCCAGCAGCTTAGGCGGGAATTACGAGCAGTACTTC

size: NA
J: TRBJ2-1
V: TRBV7-3
D: TRBD1
CDR3: CASSSRTGDPYYNEQFF
DNA: TGTGCCAGCAGCTCAAGGACAGGGGACCCCTACTACAATGAGCAGTTCTTC

size: NA
J: TRBJ1-1
V: TRBV7-9
D: TRBD1
CDR3: CASSPRQGGITEAFF
DNA: TGTGCCAGCAGCCCCCGACAGGGCGGAATCACTGAAGCTTTCTTT

size: NA
J: TRBJ1-3
V: TRBV11-1
D: NA
CDR3: CASSLSQGTGNTIYF
DNA: TGTGCCAGCAGCTTATCGCAGGGAACTGGAAACACCATATATTTT

size: NA
J: TRBJ2-7
V: TRBV19
D: TRBD1
CDR3: CASSTGQAVPYEQYF
DNA: TGTGCCAGTAGCACGGGACAGGCCGTTCCCTACGAGCAGTACTTC

size: NA
J: TRBJ1-1
V: TRBV7-2
D: NA
CDR3: CASSLKTTGNTEAFF
DNA: TGTGCCAGCAGCTTAAAAACGACAGGGAACACTGAAGCTTTCTTT

size: NA
J: TRBJ2-5
V: TRBV29-1
D: TRBD1
CDR3: CSGRDRGELETQYF
DNA: TGCAGCGGCCGGGACAGGGGGGAGCTAGAGACCCAGTACTTC

size: few
J: TRBJ1-1
V: TRBV18
D: NA
CDR3: CASSPPKGGATEAFF
DNA: TGTGCCAGCTCACCACCGAAGGGTGGGGCGACTGAAGCTTTCTTT